The present entry profiles one T cell receptor (beta chain) with its context. Its cognate antigen is unknown. A 1 in 200,000 to 1 in 1 million T cell depth was the sequencing target. The data were produced by immunoSEQ multiplex PCR, yet TCRdb's version contains in-frame clones alone and is incomplete. In the table there are about 200,000 clones, over 60% of which are singletons. This entry is derived from a study of cytotoxic CD8 clonotypes in ibrutinib-treated CLL. About the research overall: Responses: roughly 25 partial, 2 complete; after median approximately 67 months, around 15 stayed remitted, around twelve progressed. Overall study findings and caveats: Sustained-remission and progressing patients were not sampled at matched times. A rise in clonality was seen at ibrutinib response, and a fall back toward baseline was seen at progression.

The length of the CDR3 is 13 residues. V gave up 6 bases and J gave up 5 bases, with 14 bases separating them. Per germline, CDR1 LNHDA and CDR2 SQIVND (reference sequence). The chain uses TRBV19 and TRBJ2-7; unclear D gene. The source is a human donor with chronic lymphocytic leukemia. The sequences come from PBMCs, collected after 24 months of ibrutinib treatment. CDR3 sequence reads: CASRYGNLDEQYF. The DNA for the CDR3 is TGTGCCAGTAGATATGGCAACTTGGACGAGCAGTACTTC.